The 10 T cell receptor beta chains below were found in one sample sequenced in a study of Ad26.COV2.S vaccination and SARS-CoV-2 variants. Treatment: 19 received Ad26.COV2.S at low or high dose, single or two shots; five or six received placebo; per-sample allocation not given. The samples date from day 63 after the first vaccine or placebo injection. Only in-frame clones appear in the TCRdb table, and some are missing; sequencing was by immunoSEQ multiplex PCR. The table shows about 350,000 clones, with less than 90% occurring only once. Sequenced here: peripheral blood, sampled in a trial of Ad26.COV2.S vaccine versus placebo. Receptors were obtained from a person aged 18-60 years who received the Ad26.COV2.S COVID-19 vaccine or a placebo.

This sequence joins TRBV5-1 and TRBJ2-3; D is ambiguous. The germline V gene has CDR1 SGHRS and CDR2 YFSETQ. The V gene lost 0 bases and the J gene lost 3 bases, with 11 bases spanning the gap. The CDR3 has 15 residues. CDR3 nucleotides: TGCGCCAGCAGCTTGGAATCTTTCGGAACAGATACGCAGTATTTT. It encodes CASSLESFGTDTQYF. Together with reference TRBV5-1 and TRBJ2-3, the CDR3 gives the full variable domain: KAGVTQTPRYLIKTRGQQVTLSCSPISGHRSVSWYQQTPGQGLQFLFEYFSETQRNKGNFPGRFSGRQFSNSRSEMNVSTLELGDSALYLCASSLESFGTDTQYFGPGTRLTVL.

V gene TRBV5-1 combines with J gene TRBJ1-1, with 8 nucleotides matching TRBD1. Germline values: CDR1 SGHRS, CDR2 YFSETQ. V was pared by 0 bases and J by 5 bases, with 15 bases of the junction left unmatched. The CDR3 contains 18 residues. The CDR3 here is CASSLASGQGALGTEAFF. The CDR3 DNA follows: TGCGCCAGCAGCTTGGCCAGTGGGCAGGGGGCGCTGGGGACTGAAGCTTTCTTT.

This chain joins TRBV28 and TRBJ1-5, with TRBD1 matching 10 bases. V gave up 6 bases and J gave up 7 bases; unmatched junction bases: 6. The germline V gene has CDR1 MDHEN and CDR2 SYDVKM. The CDR3 covers 14 residues. As DNA, the CDR3 is TGTGCCAGCAGCTCGGGACAGGGGATCCAGCCCCAGCATTTT. Its translation is CASSSGQGIQPQHF. Complete variable domain (other parts from reference TRBV28 and TRBJ1-5): DVKVTQSSRYLVKRTGEKVFLECVQDMDHENMFWYRQDPGLGLRLIYFSYDVKMKEKGDIPEGYSVSREKKERFSLILESASTNQTSMYLCASSSGQGIQPQHFGDGTRLSIL.

Ten or more counts support this clone. This chain uses TRBV10-3 with TRBJ2-2; D uncertain. Trimming took off 0 bases at V and 1 base at J, with 9 bases between the two ends. The V gene's germline CDR1 is ENHRY and CDR2 SYGVKD. This CDR3 contains 16 residues. The CDR3 nucleotides read TGTGCCATCAGTGAGTCGATAACAAAGAACACCGGGGAGCTGTTTTTT. It yields the protein CAISESITKNTGELFF.

The rearrangement joins TRBV6-2 or TRBV6-3 to TRBJ1-2, with D perhaps matching TRBD1 (6 bases). Trimming removed 6 bases at V and 2 bases at J, with 13 bases between. CDR1 and CDR2 from the germline V gene are MNHEY and SVGEGT. This CDR3 is built from 14 residues. The DNA of the CDR3 is TGTGCCAGCAGCCGCACCGACAGGAACTATGGCTACACCTTC. It translates to CASSRTDRNYGYTF.

The chain joins TRBV9 to TRBJ2-2; D is possibly TRBD1 (6 bases). Trimming shortened V by 3 bases and J by 6 bases, and 15 bases separated the two germline ends. Germline V gives CDR1 SGDLS, CDR2 YYNGEE. The CDR3 is 15 residues long. This chain's CDR3 is CASSARQGGSGELFF. The CDR3 DNA reads TGTGCCAGCAGCGCTCGTCAAGGGGGATCCGGGGAGCTGTTTTTT. Full variable domain (missing parts from reference TRBV9 and TRBJ2-2): DSGVTQTPKHLITATGQRVTLRCSPRSGDLSVYWYQQSLDQGLQFLIQYYNGEERAKGNILERFSAQQFPDLHSELNLSSLELGDSALYFCASSARQGGSGELFFGEGSRLTVL.

The genes are TRBV3-1 (or the pseudogene TRBV3-2) and TRBJ1-1, with D possibly being TRBD1 (5 bases). The CDR3 covers 14 residues. Germline loops: CDR1 LGHDT, CDR2 YNNKEL (reference sequence). Trimming cost V 3 bases and J 5 bases, with 13 bases left between them. The CDR3 DNA is TGTGCCAGCAGCCACGGGGGGGTTGAAACTGAAGCTTTCTTT. Protein product: CASSHGGVETEAFF.

This chain joins TRBV28 and TRBJ1-6; 9 bases agree with TRBD1. V lost 3 bases to trimming and J lost 1 base; unmatched junction nucleotides: 16. CDR1 is MDHEN and CDR2 is SYDVKM in the germline V gene. The CDR3 covers 21 residues. The CDR3: CASSFASQGAIQGSYNSPLHF. The CDR3 nucleotides read TGTGCCAGCAGTTTTGCTTCACAGGGGGCGATTCAGGGATCCTATAATTCACCCCTCCACTTT.

The J gene is TRBJ1-6, the V gene TRBV18, with 7 bases lining up with TRBD1. Germline values: CDR1 KGHSH, CDR2 LQKENI. The CDR3 extends over 14 amino acids. The V segment lost 5 bases and the J segment 8 bases; nucleotides outside the gene matches: 6. The CDR3: CASSSGTAHSPLHF. DNA for the CDR3: TGTGCCAGCTCATCCGGGACAGCGCATTCACCCCTCCACTTT.

The chain joins TRBV7-9 to TRBJ1-1; D gene ambiguous. This CDR3 is built from 12 residues. The V gene lost 5 bases and the J gene lost 11 bases, with 15 bases spanning the gap. Germline CDR1 SEHNR, CDR2 FQNEAQ (reference sequence). In DNA form, the CDR3 reads TGTGCCAGCAGCCCTAGTAGTACTGTGGCTTTCTTT. Its translation: CASSPSSTVAFF.